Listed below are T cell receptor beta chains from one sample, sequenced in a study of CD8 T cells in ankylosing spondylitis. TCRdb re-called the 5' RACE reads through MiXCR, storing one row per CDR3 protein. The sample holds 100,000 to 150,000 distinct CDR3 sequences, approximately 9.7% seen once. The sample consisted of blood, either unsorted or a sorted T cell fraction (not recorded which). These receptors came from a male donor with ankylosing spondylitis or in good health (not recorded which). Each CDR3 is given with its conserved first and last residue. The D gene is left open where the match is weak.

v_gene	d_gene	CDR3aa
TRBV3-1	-	CASSQEWTSVYEQYF
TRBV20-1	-	CSATWDSYEQYF
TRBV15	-	CATSRDLSSGANVLTF
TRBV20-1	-	CSADTQYF
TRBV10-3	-	CAISESTTTQYF
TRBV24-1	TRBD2	CATSDLRPSGSFHEQFF
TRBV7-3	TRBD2	CASSLRTSGRDTQYF
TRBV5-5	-	CASSRGFTIYNEQFF
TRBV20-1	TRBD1	CSARVQGGDQPQHF
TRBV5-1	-	CASSRITGEFYEQYF